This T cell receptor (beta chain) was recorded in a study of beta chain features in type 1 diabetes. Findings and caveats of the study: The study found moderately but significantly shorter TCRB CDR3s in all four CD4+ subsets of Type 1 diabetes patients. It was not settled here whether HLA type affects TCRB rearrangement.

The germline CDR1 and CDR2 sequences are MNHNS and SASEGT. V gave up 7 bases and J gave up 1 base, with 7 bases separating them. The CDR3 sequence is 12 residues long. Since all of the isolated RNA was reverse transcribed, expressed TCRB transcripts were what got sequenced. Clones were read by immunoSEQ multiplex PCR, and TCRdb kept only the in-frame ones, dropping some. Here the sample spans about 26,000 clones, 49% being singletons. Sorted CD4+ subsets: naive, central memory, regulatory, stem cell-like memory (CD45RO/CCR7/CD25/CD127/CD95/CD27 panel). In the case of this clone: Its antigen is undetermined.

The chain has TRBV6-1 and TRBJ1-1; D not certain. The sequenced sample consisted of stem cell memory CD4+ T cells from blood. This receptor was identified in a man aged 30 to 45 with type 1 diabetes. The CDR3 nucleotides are TGTGCCAGCAACTTTGGGAACACTGAAGCTTTCTTT. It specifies CASNFGNTEAFF.